This T cell receptor (beta chain) was captured in a study of blood T cell repertoires in COVID-19. Background on the study: The samples span acute and convalescent COVID-19 from the United States, Italy and Spain. T cells, B-cell-depleted T cells, or PBMCs supplied cDNA or gDNA.

Methods used by the authors: Quantification of nucleated cells was approximated via reference gene primer amplification. Sequencing was performed with immunoSEQ multiplex PCR; in TCRdb, only in-frame clones are kept and a portion is missing. V and J calls plus clone size are reproduced from that table; the DNA served to infer D and trimming. The sample holds about 250,000 clones, 70% to 90% seen once. Looked up from germline, CDR1 is SEHNR and CDR2 is FQNEAQ (reference sequence). The CDR3 sequence is 15 residues long. With V trimmed by 5 bases and J by 0 bases, 4 bases remained unmatched. The receptor was derived from a woman between 40 and 55 years old who had recovered from COVID-19. Sequencing was done on a sample of peripheral blood. The chain couples TRBV7-9 to TRBJ2-1; 7 bases match TRBD2. Here the CDR3 DNA reads TGTGCCAGCAGCCCGGGGGGACCCTCCTACAATGAGCAGTTCTTC. As protein: CASSPGGPSYNEQFF.